This TCR beta chain emerged from a study of regulatory T cells in long-lasting Graves disease. As for time point: persistent/refractory GD, antithyroid drugs over 5 years with positive TRAb. Making the TCR library involved RNA that had been extracted from PBMCs. Researchers made TCR beta libraries by using iRepertoire HTBI primers and running Arm-PCR on CDR3 regions. From the multiplex PCR reads, TCRdb called clonotypes with MiXCR, one entry per CDR3 protein. The repertoire has a few hundred thousand distinct CDR3 sequences, roughly 20% of them found once; the top ten carry approximately 28%. Germline V gene lookup returns CDR1 SGHRS and CDR2 YFSETQ. Trimming took 0 bases from V and 10 from J, leaving 13 bases between them. This CDR3 is 14 amino acids long.

The chain couples TRBV5-1 to TRBJ2-2, with D perhaps TRBD1 (5 bases). The source material was peripheral blood mononuclear cells (PBMCs), sampled when the disease was refractory, from a patient treated with antithyroid drugs. The source is a woman in her thirties or forties with Graves disease. The CDR3 DNA reads TGCGCCAGCAGCTTGGGACAGCCGACCACGGAGCTGTTTTTT. This translates into CASSLGQPTTELFF.